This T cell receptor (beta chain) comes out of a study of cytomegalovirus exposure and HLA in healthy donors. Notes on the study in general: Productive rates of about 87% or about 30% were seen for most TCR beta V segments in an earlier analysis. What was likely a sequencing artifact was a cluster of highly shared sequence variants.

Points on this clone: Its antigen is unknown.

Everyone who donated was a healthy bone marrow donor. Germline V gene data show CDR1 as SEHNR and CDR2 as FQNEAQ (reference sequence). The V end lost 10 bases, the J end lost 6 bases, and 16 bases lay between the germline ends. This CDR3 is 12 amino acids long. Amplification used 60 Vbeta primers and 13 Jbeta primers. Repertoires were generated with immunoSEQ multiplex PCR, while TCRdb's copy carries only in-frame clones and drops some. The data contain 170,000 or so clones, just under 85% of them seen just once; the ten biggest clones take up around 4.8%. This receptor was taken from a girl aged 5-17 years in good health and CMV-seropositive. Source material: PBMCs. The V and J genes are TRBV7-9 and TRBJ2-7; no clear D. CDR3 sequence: CATELTPGEQYF. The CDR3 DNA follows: TGTGCCACGGAGCTAACCCCGGGCGAGCAGTACTTC.